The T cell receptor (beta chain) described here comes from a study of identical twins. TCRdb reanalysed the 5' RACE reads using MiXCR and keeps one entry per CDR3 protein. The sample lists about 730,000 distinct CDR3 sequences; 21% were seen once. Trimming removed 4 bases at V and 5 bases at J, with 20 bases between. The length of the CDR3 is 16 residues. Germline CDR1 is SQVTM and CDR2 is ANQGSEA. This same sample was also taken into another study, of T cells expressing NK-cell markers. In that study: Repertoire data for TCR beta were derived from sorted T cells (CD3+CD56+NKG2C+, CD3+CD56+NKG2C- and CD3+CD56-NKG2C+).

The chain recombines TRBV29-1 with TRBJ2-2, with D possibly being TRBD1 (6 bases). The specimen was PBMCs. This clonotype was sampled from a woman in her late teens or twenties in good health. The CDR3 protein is CSVVTAGTSLTGELFF. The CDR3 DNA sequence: TGCAGCGTTGTGACGGCTGGGACATCTTTGACCGGGGAGCTGTTTTTT.